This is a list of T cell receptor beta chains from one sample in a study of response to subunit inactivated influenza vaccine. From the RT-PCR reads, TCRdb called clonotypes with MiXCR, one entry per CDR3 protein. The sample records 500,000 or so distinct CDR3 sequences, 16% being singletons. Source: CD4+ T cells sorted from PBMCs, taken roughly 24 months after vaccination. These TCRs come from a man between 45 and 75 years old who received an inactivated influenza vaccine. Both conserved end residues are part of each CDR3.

CDR3: CASSWVGRENTEAFF
V: TRBV27

CDR3: CSDRTGGETQYF
V: TRBV29-1

CDR3: CASSLSALEGTQYF
V: TRBV7-2

CDR3: CASSTTRVSYNEQFF
V: TRBV12-3/TRBV12-4

CDR3: CASSLIGTGPLLNYGYTF
V: TRBV11-1

CDR3: CASSQVIGGNEQFF
V: TRBV4-3

CDR3: CASSLSLAGGVEQFF
V: TRBV7-2

CDR3: CASRGEMNTEAFF
V: TRBV6-6

CDR3: CASSTPYNEQFF
V: TRBV6-6

CDR3: CASSSPHQGRTTQYF
V: TRBV27

CDR3: CSAQQTHSYNEQFF
V: TRBV20-1

CDR3: CASSQGQAEGETQYF
V: TRBV4-3

CDR3: CASSLDIRPGSGTEAFF
V: TRBV5-5

CDR3: CASFSQRGNNEQFF
V: TRBV7-2

CDR3: CASSPLAGGLNEQFF
V: TRBV4-2

CDR3: CAWSPNGNVLTF
V: TRBV30

CDR3: CSASVVSDEQFF
V: TRBV20-1

CDR3: CASSHGRAGANVLTF
V: TRBV27

CDR3: CASSVGTGSNQPQHF
V: TRBV9

CDR3: CASSETPGTNYEQYF
V: TRBV2

CDR3: CASSSWSRGDTQYF
V: TRBV12-3/TRBV12-4

CDR3: CASSQGLDNEQFF
V: TRBV3-1

CDR3: CSATDSVFTDTQYF
V: TRBV20-1

CDR3: CASSSGQGVNTEAFF
V: TRBV5-5

CDR3: CSARSTGTLYEQYF
V: TRBV20-1

CDR3: CATSDSTRFPSETQYF
V: TRBV24-1

CDR3: CASSLYRVNTGELFF
V: TRBV28

CDR3: CASSVGFTTNEKLFF
V: TRBV3-1